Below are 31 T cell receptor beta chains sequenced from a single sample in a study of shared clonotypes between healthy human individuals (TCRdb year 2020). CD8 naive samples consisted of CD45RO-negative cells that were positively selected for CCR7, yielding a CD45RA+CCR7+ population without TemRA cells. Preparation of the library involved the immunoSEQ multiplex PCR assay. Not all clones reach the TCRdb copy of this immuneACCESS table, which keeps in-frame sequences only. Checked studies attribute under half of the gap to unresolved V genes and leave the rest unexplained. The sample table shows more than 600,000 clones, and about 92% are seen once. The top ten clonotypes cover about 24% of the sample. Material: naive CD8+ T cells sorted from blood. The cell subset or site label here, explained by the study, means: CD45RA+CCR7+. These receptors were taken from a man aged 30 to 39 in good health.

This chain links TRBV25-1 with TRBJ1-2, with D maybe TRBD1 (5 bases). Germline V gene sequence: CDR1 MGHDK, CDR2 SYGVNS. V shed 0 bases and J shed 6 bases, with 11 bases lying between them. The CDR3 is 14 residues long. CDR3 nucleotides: TGTGCCAGCAGTGAATATGAGGGGCGGGATGGCTACACCTTC. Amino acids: CASSEYEGRDGYTF.

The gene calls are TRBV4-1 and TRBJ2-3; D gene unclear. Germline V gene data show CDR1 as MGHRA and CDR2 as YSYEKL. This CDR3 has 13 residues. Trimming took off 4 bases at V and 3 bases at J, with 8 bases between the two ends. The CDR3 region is CASSRARTDTQYF. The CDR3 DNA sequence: TGCGCCAGCAGCCGAGCTAGGACAGATACGCAGTATTTT.

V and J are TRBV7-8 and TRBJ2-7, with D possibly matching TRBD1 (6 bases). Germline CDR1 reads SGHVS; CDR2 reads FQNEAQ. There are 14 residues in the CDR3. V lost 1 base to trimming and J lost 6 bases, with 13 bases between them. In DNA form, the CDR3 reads TGTGCCAGCAGCTTAGTCTGGGGGCCCGGCGAGCAGTACTTC. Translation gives CASSLVWGPGEQYF.

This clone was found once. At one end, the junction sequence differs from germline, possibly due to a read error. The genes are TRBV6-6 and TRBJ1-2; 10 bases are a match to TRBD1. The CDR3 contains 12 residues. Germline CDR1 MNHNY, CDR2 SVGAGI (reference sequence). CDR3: CASNPGTGDRLF. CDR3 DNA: TGTGCCAGCAATCCCGGGACAGGGGACCGCCTCTTC.

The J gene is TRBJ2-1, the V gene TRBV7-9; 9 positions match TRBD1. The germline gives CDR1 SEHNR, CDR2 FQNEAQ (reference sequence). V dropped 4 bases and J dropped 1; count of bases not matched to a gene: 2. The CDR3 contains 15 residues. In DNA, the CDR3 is TGTGCCAGCAGCTCCGGGACAGGGTCCTACAATGAGCAGTTCTTC. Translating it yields CASSSGTGSYNEQFF.

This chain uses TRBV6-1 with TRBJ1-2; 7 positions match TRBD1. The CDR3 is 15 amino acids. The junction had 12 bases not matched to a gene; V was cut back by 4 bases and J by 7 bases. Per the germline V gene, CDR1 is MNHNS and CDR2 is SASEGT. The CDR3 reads CASSAFLQGRGGYTF. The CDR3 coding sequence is TGTGCCAGCAGTGCCTTCTTACAGGGGAGGGGTGGCTACACCTTC.

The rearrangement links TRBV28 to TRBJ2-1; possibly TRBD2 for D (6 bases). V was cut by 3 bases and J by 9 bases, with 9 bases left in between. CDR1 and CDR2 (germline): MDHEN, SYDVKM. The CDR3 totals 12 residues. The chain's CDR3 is CASSLGGIEQFF. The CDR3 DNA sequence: TGTGCCAGCAGTTTGGGCGGGATTGAGCAGTTCTTC.

CDR3 bases: TGCGCCAGCAGCCCCCTCGGTACAGGGGGCGCCAAAAACATTCAGTACTTC. Translated, it gives CASSPLGTGGAKNIQYF. V is TRBV4-1 and J is TRBJ2-4; TRBD1 matches 9 bases. CDR1 is MGHRA and CDR2 is YSYEKL in the germline V gene. The V and J ends lost 4 bases and 1 base, in that order; junction bases with no gene match: 8. CDR3 length: 17 amino acids.

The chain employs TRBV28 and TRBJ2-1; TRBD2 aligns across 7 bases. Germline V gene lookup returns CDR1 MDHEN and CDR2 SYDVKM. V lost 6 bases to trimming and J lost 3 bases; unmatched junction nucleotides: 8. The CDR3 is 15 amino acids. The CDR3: CASRLLAYGYNEQFF. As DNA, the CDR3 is TGTGCCAGCAGGCTACTAGCGTACGGCTACAATGAGCAGTTCTTC. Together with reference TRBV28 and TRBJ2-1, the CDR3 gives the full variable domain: DVKVTQSSRYLVKRTGEKVFLECVQDMDHENMFWYRQDPGLGLRLIYFSYDVKMKEKGDIPEGYSVSREKKERFSLILESASTNQTSMYLCASRLLAYGYNEQFFGPGTRLTVL.

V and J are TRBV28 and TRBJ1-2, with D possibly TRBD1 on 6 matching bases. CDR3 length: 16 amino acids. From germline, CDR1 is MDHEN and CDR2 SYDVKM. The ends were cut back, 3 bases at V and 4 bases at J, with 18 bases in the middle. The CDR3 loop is CASSFFLRGGFYGYTF. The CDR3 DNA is TGTGCCAGCAGTTTTTTCCTAAGGGGGGGATTCTATGGCTACACCTTC.

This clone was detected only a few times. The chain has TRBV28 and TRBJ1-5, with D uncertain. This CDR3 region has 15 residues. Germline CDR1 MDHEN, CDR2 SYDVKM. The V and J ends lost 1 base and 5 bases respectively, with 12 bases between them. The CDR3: CASSLFGGPHQPQHF. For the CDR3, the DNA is TGTGCCAGCAGTTTATTCGGCGGCCCTCATCAGCCCCAGCATTTT. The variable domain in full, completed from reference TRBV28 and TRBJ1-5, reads DVKVTQSSRYLVKRTGEKVFLECVQDMDHENMFWYRQDPGLGLRLIYFSYDVKMKEKGDIPEGYSVSREKKERFSLILESASTNQTSMYLCASSLFGGPHQPQHFGDGTRLSIL.

This CDR3 is CASSVPGRINTEAFF. Written as DNA, the CDR3 is TGTGCCAGCAGCGTCCCCGGACGGATTAACACTGAAGCTTTCTTT. J is TRBJ1-1 and V is TRBV9; D gene uncertain. This CDR3 is 15 amino acids long. CDR1 is SGDLS and CDR2 is YYNGEE in the germline V gene. Trimming stripped 2 bases from V and 2 bases from J, with 13 bases between.

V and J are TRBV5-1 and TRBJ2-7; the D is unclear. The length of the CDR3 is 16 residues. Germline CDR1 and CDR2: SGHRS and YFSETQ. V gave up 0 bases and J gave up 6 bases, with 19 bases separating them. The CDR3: CASSLGFGAVTSEQYF. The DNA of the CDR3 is TGCGCCAGCAGCTTGGGGTTTGGAGCCGTTACTTCCGAGCAGTACTTC.

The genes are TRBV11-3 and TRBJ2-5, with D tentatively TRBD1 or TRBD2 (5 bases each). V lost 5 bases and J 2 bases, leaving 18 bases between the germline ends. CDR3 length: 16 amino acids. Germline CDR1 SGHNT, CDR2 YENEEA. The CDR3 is CASSGRDQSGQETQYF. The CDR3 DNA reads TGTGCCAGCAGCGGAAGGGACCAAAGTGGGCAAGAGACCCAGTACTTC.

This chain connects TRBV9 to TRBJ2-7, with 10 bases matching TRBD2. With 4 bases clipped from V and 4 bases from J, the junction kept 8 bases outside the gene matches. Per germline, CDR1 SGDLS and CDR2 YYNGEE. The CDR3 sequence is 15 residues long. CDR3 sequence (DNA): TGTGCCAGCAGCCTAAACCTAGCGGGAGTTTACGAGCAGTACTTC. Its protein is CASSLNLAGVYEQYF.

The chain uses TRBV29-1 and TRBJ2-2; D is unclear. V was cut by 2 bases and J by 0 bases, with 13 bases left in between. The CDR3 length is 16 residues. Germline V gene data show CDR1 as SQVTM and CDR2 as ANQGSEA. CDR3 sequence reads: CSVELDGDANTGELFF. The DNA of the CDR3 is TGCAGCGTTGAACTCGACGGCGATGCGAACACCGGGGAGCTGTTTTTT.

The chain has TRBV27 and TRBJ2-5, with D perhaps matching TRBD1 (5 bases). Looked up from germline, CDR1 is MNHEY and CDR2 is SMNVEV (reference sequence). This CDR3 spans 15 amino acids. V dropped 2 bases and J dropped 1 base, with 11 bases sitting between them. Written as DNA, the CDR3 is TGTGCCAGCAGTTTAGATGCAACAGGCCAAGAGACCCAGTACTTC. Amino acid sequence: CASSLDATGQETQYF.

The CDR3 loop reads CASSPTSGIVPGEQFF. CDR3 coding DNA: TGTGCCAGCAGTCCGACTAGCGGGATAGTTCCCGGTGAGCAGTTCTTC. This rearrangement joins TRBV27 to TRBJ2-1; 11 positions agree with TRBD2. Looked up from germline, CDR1 is MNHEY and CDR2 is SMNVEV (reference sequence). This CDR3 comprises 16 residues. With 5 bases clipped from V and 9 bases from J, the junction kept 12 bases outside the gene matches.

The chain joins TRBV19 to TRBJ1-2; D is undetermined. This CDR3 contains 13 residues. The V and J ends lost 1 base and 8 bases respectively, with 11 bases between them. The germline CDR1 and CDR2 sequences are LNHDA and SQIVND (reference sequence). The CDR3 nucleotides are TGTGCCAGTAGTATAGGGGTGGGCTACGGCTACACCTTC. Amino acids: CASSIGVGYGYTF.

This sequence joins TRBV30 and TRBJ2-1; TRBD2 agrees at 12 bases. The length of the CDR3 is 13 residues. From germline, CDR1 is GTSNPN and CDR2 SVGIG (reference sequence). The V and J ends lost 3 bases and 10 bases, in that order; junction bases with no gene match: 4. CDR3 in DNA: TGTGCCTGGAGGGTACTAGCGGGAGGAGAGCAGTTCTTC. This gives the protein CAWRVLAGGEQFF.

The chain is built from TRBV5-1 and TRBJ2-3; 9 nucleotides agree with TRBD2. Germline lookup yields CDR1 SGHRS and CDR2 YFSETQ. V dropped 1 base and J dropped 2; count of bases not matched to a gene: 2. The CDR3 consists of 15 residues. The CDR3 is CASSLSSGTTDTQYF. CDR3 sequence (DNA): TGCGCCAGCAGCTTGTCTAGCGGGACCACAGATACGCAGTATTTT.

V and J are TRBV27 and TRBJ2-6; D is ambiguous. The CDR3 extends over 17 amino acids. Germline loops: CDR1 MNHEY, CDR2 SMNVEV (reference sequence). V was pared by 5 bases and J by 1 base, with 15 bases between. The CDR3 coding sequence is TGTGCCAGCAGTCCTCTGGGGTCCTTGTCTGGGGCCAACGTCCTGACTTTC. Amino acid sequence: CASSPLGSLSGANVLTF.

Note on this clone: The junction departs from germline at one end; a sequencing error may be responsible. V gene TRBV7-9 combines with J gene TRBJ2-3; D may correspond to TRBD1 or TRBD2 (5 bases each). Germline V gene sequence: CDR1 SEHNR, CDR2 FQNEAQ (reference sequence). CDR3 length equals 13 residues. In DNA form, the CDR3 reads TGTGCCAGCAGCTTAGAATTAGGTACGGACGGGACTTTT. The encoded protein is CASSLELGTDGTF.

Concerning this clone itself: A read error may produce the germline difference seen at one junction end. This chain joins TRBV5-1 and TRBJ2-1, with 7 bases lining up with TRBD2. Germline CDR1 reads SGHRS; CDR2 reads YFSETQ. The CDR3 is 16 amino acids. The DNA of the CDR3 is TGCGCCAGCAGCTATTATCGGGAGGTCTCCTACAATGAGCGGTTCTTC. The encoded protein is CASSYYREVSYNERFF.

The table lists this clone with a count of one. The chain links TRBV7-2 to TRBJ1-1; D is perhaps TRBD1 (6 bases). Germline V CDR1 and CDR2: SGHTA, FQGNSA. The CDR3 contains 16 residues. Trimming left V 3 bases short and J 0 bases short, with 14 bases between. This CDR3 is CASSFRGATLNTEAFF. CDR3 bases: TGTGCCAGCAGCTTCAGGGGCGCTACCCTGAACACTGAAGCTTTCTTT.

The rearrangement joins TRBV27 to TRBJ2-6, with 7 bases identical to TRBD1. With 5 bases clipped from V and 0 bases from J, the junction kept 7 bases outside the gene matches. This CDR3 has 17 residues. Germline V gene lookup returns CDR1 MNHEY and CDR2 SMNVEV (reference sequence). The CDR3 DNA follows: TGTGCCAGCAGTCCCGGACAGGCGAGCTCTGGGGCCAACGTCCTGACTTTC. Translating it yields CASSPGQASSGANVLTF.

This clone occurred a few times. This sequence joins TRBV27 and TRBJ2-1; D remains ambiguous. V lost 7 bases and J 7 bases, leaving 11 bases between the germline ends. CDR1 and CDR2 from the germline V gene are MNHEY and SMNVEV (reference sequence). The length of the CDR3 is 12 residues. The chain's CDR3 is CASTTRWNEQFF. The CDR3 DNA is TGTGCCAGCACCACTCGTTGGAATGAGCAGTTCTTC.

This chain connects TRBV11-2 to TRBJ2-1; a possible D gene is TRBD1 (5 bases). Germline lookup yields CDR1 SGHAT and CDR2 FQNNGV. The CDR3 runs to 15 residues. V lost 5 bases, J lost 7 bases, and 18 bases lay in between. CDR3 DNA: TGTGCCAGCAGCGTATCTGTGGGGCCTGTGAATGAGCAGTTCTTC. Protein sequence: CASSVSVGPVNEQFF.

The CDR3 DNA is TGTGCCAGCAGCTCGTCGGTGGGGGGAACAACAGATACGCAGTATTTT. It codes for CASSSSVGGTTDTQYF. The chain is built from TRBV11-2 and TRBJ2-3, with D possibly being TRBD2 (6 bases). The CDR3 sequence is 16 residues long. Trimming cost V 4 bases and J 3 bases, with 17 bases left between them. Germline V CDR1 and CDR2: SGHAT, FQNNGV.

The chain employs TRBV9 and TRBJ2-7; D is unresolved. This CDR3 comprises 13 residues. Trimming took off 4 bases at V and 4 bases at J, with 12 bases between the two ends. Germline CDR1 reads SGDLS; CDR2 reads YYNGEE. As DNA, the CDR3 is TGTGCCAGCAGCCCCCCGTGGGGATACGAGCAGTACTTC. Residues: CASSPPWGYEQYF.

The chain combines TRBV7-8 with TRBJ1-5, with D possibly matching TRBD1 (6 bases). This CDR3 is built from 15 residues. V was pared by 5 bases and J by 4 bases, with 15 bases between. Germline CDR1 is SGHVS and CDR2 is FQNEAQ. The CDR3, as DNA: TGTGCCAGCAGCGCCCGAAACAGGGCGAATCAGCCCCAGCATTTT. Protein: CASSARNRANQPQHF. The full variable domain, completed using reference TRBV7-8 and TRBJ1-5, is GAGVSQSPRYKVAKRGQDVALRCDPISGHVSLFWYQQALGQGPEFLTYFQNEAQLDKSGLPSDRFFAERPEGSVSTLKIQRTQQEDSAVYLCASSARNRANQPQHFGDGTRLSIL.